The next 17 T cell receptor beta chains were all read from a single sample in a study of CD8 T cells in Susac syndrome. When the RNA was reverse transcribed, random hexamers were used with an input of 0.5 to 1 ug. MiXCR, run by TCRdb on the immunoSEQ multiplex PCR reads, gives a single entry per CDR3 protein. The table includes fewer than 150,000 distinct CDR3 sequences, 94% detected once. Material for sequencing was CD8+ T cells from PBMCs. The origin of the receptors is a human donor in good health.

The chain is built from TRBV4-1 and TRBJ2-5; D remains ambiguous. There are 13 residues in the CDR3. The V gene's germline CDR1 is MGHRA and CDR2 YSYEKL. V was clipped by 4 bases and J by 5 bases, with 11 bases between them. The CDR3 nucleotides are TGCGCCAGCAGCCCCGGACCCCTTGAGACCCAGTACTTC. This sequence encodes CASSPGPLETQYF.

The chain uses TRBV9 and TRBJ2-5; TRBD1 might be the D (6 bases). This CDR3 is 12 amino acids long. Germline V gene sequence: CDR1 SGDLS, CDR2 YYNGEE. V dropped 3 bases and J dropped 3 bases, with 6 bases sitting between them. DNA of the CDR3: TGTGCCAGCAGCGACAGGGAAGAGACCCAGTACTTC. This codes for CASSDREETQYF.

To note about this clonotype: The junction departs from germline at one end; a sequencing error may be responsible. J is TRBJ2-1 and V is TRBV12-3 or TRBV12-4, with D uncertain. The CDR3 spans 15 residues. The CDR3 DNA reads TGTGCCAGCAGTTTAAGTTCATCCCTCTACGATGAGCAGTTCTTC. Translation gives CASSLSSSLYDEQFF.

The chain's CDR3 is CASSFTGLDYEQYF. CDR3 bases: TGCGCCAGCAGCTTCACAGGGTTAGACTACGAGCAGTACTTC. The chain links TRBV5-1 to TRBJ2-7, with D perhaps matching TRBD1 (6 bases). CDR3 length: 14 amino acids. V lost 2 bases to trimming and J lost 3 bases, with 12 bases between them. The germline CDR1 and CDR2 sequences are SGHRS and YFSETQ.

CDR3 residues: CASSNSPYEQYF. Here the CDR3 DNA reads TGTGCCAGTAGTAACAGCCCCTACGAGCAGTACTTC. V usage is TRBV19 and J usage is TRBJ2-7; D gene unclear. This CDR3 contains 12 residues. Germline-derived CDR1 and CDR2 are LNHDA and SQIVND (reference sequence). V was cut by 4 bases and J by 2 bases, with 6 bases left in between. Using reference TRBV19 and TRBJ2-7 for the parts outside the CDR3, the full variable domain is DGGITQSPKYLFRKEGQNVTLSCEQNLNHDAMYWYRQDPGQGLRLIYYSQIVNDFQKGDIAEGYSVSREKKESFPLTVTSAQKNPTAFYLCASSNSPYEQYFGPGTRLTVT.

This clonotype has more than one count but fewer than ten. This chain links TRBV27 with TRBJ2-3; the D is unclear. V gave up 4 bases and J gave up 1 base, with 3 bases separating them. Looked up from germline, CDR1 is MNHEY and CDR2 is SMNVEV (reference sequence). CDR3 length equals 12 residues. The CDR3 here is CASSWGTDTQYF. In DNA form, the CDR3 reads TGTGCCAGCAGTTGGGGCACAGATACGCAGTATTTT.

The chain is built from TRBV18 and TRBJ2-7, with a tentative D call TRBD2 (5 bases). The germline V and J ends were trimmed by 5 bases and 0 bases, with 8 bases remaining between them. The CDR3 is 13 residues long. Per germline, CDR1 KGHSH and CDR2 LQKENI. CDR3 protein: CASSWESSYEQYF. As DNA, the CDR3 is TGTGCCAGCTCATGGGAGAGCTCCTACGAGCAGTACTTC.

The chain couples TRBV12-3 or TRBV12-4 to TRBJ2-1; 11 bases are shared with TRBD2. The trim removed 6 bases at V and 3 bases at J, leaving 7 bases unmatched. This CDR3 spans 16 amino acids. The CDR3 region has the DNA TGTGCCAGCAGACCGACTAGCGGGGATAGCTACAATGAGCAGTTCTTC. Translating it yields CASRPTSGDSYNEQFF.

The V gene is TRBV20-1, the J gene TRBJ1-2, with D unclear. In germline, CDR1 is DFQATT, CDR2 SNEGSKA (reference sequence). The CDR3 is 13 residues long. The germline V and J ends were trimmed by 0 bases and 5 bases, with 10 bases remaining between them. CDR3 residues: CSARDLEGYGYTF. The CDR3 region has the DNA TGCAGTGCTAGAGATCTCGAGGGTTATGGCTACACCTTC.

CDR3 bases: TGTGCCAGCAGAGGGGGGGCGAACACTGAAGCTTTCTTT. Protein product: CASRGGANTEAFF. The chain employs TRBV27 and TRBJ1-1; perhaps TRBD1 as D (6 bases). The CDR3 totals 13 residues. Germline V gene lookup returns CDR1 MNHEY and CDR2 SMNVEV (reference sequence). Trimming cost V 6 bases and J 1 base, with 9 bases left between them.

V gene TRBV7-9 combines with J gene TRBJ2-1; 11 nucleotides align to TRBD2. CDR3 size: 16 residues. V trimming: 4 bases; J trimming: 8 bases; junction bases outside the gene matches: 10. In germline, CDR1 is SEHNR, CDR2 FQNEAQ (reference sequence). CDR3 in DNA: TGTGCCAGCAGCTCCACTAGCGGGAGAAACCCACATGAGCAGTTCTTC. Protein sequence: CASSSTSGRNPHEQFF.

The genes are TRBV2 and TRBJ2-6; TRBD1 matches at 7 bases. Germline values: CDR1 SNHLY, CDR2 FYNNEI. Trimming at V came to 6 bases and at J to 3 bases, leaving 5 bases not matched to a gene. This CDR3 comprises 15 residues. The CDR3 sequence is CASSVQGFGANVLTF. The CDR3 DNA follows: TGTGCCAGCAGCGTACAGGGGTTTGGGGCCAACGTCCTGACTTTC. Full variable domain (missing parts from reference TRBV2 and TRBJ2-6): EPEVTQTPSHQVTQMGQEVILRCVPISNHLYFYWYRQILGQKVEFLVSFYNNEISEKSEIFDDQFSVERPDGSNFTLKIRSTKLEDSAMYFCASSVQGFGANVLTFGAGSRLTVL.

V and J are TRBV30 and TRBJ1-1; D is uncertain. CDR3 length: 13 residues. Germline-derived CDR1 and CDR2 are GTSNPN and SVGIG (reference sequence). V lost 3 bases and J 2 bases, leaving 10 bases between the germline ends. The CDR3, as DNA: TGTGCCTGGAGGGAAGGGTTAAACACTGAAGCTTTCTTT. As protein: CAWREGLNTEAFF.

The chain has TRBV14 and TRBJ2-2; D call uncertain. Germline V gene sequence: CDR1 SGHDN, CDR2 FVKESK. Trimming removed 3 bases at V and 4 bases at J, with 9 bases between. This CDR3 is built from 14 residues. The CDR3 protein is CASSQRHPTGELFF. CDR3 DNA sequence: TGTGCCAGCAGCCAGCGACACCCCACCGGGGAGCTGTTTTTT.

This rearrangement joins TRBV7-9 to TRBJ2-7; the match to TRBD1 covers 7 bases. The CDR3 consists of 16 residues. The V gene end was trimmed by 5 bases and the J gene end by 1 base; junction bases not matched to a gene: 11. Per the germline V gene, CDR1 is SEHNR and CDR2 is FQNEAQ (reference sequence). CDR3 sequence reads: CASSPFTGTASYEQYF. The DNA of the CDR3 is TGTGCCAGCAGCCCGTTCACCGGGACAGCTTCCTACGAGCAGTACTTC.

The chain has TRBV4-1 and TRBJ2-3; D is undetermined. The CDR3 has 15 residues. Germline V lookup: CDR1 MGHRA, CDR2 YSYEKL. Trimming took off 0 bases at V and 4 bases at J, with 11 bases between the two ends. The DNA for the CDR3 is TGCGCCAGCAGCCAAGATGCGCGGTTCCCAGATACGCAGTATTTT. Its protein product is CASSQDARFPDTQYF.

The V gene is TRBV15, the J gene TRBJ2-1; D is possibly TRBD2 (5 bases). The CDR3 sequence is 13 residues long. Germline values: CDR1 LNHNV, CDR2 YYDKDF (reference sequence). V was shortened by 8 bases and J by 4 bases, with 12 bases between the two germline ends. The DNA of the CDR3 is TGTGCCACCGGGAGAGTGCGATACAATGAGCAGTTCTTC. Encoded protein: CATGRVRYNEQFF.